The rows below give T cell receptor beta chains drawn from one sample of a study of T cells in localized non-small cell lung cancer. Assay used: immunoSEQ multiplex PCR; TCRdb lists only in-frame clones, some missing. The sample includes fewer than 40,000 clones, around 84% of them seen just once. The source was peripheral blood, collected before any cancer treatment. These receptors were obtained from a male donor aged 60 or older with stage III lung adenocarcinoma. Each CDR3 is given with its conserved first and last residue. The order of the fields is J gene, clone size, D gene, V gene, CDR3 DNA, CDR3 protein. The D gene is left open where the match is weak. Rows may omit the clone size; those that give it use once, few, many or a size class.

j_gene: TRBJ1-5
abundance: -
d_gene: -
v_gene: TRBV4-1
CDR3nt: TGCGCCAGCAGCCCTGAGCTTACAGGGAATCAGCCCCAGCATTTT
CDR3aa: CASSPELTGNQPQHF

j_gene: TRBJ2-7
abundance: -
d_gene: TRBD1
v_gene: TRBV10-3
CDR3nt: TGTGCCATCAGTGAGTTCTCCCCCGGGACAGGGGTCCCCCACGAGCAGTACTTC
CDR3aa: CAISEFSPGTGVPHEQYF

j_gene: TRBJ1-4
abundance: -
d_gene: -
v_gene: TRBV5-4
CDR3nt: TGTGCCAGCAGCCCCCAGGCAGCTTCTAATGAAAAACTGTTTTTT
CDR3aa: CASSPQAASNEKLFF

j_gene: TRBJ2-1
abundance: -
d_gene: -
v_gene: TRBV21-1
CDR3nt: TGTGCCAGCAGCAAGGGGGGATACGGGACACCAGGCTCCTACAATGAGCAGTTCTTC
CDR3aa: CASSKGGYGTPGSYNEQFF

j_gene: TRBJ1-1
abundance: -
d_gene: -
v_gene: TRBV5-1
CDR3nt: TGCGCCAGCAGCTTACAAGGGTACGGAACCACTGAAGCTTTCTTT
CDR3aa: CASSLQGYGTTEAFF

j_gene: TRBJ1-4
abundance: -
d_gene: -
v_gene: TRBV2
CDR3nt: TGTGCCAGCAGGCTTGGGGGGATTAATGAAAAACTGTTTTTT
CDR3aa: CASRLGGINEKLFF

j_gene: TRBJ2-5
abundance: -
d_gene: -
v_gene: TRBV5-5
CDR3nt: TGTGCCAGCAGCTTCCGGGACCCCCAAGAGACCCAGTACTTC
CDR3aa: CASSFRDPQETQYF

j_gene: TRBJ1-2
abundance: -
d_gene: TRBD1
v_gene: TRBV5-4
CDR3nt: TGTGCCAGCAGCAACGACAGGGCCTATGGCTACACCTTC
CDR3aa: CASSNDRAYGYTF

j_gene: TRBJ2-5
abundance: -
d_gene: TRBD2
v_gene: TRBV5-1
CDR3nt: TGCGCCAGCAGCGTCACTAGCGGGGGGGGCGAGACCCAGTACTTC
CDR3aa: CASSVTSGGGETQYF

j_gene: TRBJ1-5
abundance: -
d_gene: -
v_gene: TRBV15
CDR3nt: TGTGCCACCAGCCCCCGTCTCCCGGGGAGCAATCAGCCCCAGCATTTT
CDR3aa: CATSPRLPGSNQPQHF

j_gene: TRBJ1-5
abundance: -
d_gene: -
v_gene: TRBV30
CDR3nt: TGTGCCTGGAGTCGAAGAACAGGGCCTAGCAATCAGCCCCAGCATTTT
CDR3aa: CAWSRRTGPSNQPQHF

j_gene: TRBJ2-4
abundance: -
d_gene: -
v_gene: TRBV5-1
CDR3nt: TGCGCCAGCAGCTTGATGGGAATAGCCAAAAACATTCAGTACTTC
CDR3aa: CASSLMGIAKNIQYF

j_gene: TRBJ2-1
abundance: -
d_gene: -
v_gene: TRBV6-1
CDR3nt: TGTGCCAGCTCCAGGGTGTTAGGTATCAATGAGCAGTTCTTC
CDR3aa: CASSRVLGINEQFF

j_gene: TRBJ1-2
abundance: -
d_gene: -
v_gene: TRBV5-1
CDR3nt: TGCGCCAGCCGATATAACTATGGCTACACCTTC
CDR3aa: CASRYNYGYTF

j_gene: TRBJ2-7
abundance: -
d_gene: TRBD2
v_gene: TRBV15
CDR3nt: TGTGCCACCAGCAGAGGTGGCGGGGGGAAGTACGAGCAGTACTTC
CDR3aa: CATSRGGGGKYEQYF

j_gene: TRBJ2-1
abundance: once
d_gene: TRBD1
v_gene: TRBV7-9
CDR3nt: TGTGCCAGCAGCTTAGAGGCGGGACAGGGGTATCCTCCTGAGCAGTTCTTC
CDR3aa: CASSLEAGQGYPPEQFF

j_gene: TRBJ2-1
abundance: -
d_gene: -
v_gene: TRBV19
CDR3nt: TGTGCCAGTAGTATTGGATGGAATTTGCAGTTCTTC
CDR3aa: CASSIGWNLQFF

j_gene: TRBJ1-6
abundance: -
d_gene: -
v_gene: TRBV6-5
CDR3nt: TGTGCCAGCAGTTACCCCCCCTTT
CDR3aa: CASSYPPF

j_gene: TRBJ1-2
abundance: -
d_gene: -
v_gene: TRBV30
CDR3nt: TGTGCCTGGGGCCAGGGCTATGGCTACACCTTC
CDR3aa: CAWGQGYGYTF

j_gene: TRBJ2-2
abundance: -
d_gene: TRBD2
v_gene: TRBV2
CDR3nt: TGTGCCAGCAGCGGAGATGGACTAGCGGGGGCGAACACCGGGGAGCTGTTTTTT
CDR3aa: CASSGDGLAGANTGELFF

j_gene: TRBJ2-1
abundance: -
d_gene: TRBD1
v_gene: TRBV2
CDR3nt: TGTGCCAGCAGAGCTCCGACAGGGAGCTCCTACAATGAGCAGTTCTTC
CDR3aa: CASRAPTGSSYNEQFF

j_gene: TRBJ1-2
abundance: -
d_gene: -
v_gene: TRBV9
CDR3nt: TGTGCCAGCAGCGACCTCCCAAGTCGGGGGGAATATGGCTACACCTTC
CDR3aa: CASSDLPSRGEYGYTF

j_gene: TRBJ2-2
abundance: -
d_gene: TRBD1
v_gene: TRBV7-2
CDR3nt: TGTGCCAGCAGCTTCTCCGATGATTGGACAGGGCGGACCGGGGAGCTGTTTTTT
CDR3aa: CASSFSDDWTGRTGELFF

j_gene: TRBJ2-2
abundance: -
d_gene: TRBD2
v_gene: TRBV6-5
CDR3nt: TGTGCCAGCAGTTCGACTAGCGGGAGAAGGCACGGGGAGCTGTTTTTT
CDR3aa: CASSSTSGRRHGELFF

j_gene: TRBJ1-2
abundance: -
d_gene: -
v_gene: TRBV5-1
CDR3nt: TGCGCCAGCAGCTCGGCGGGATATGGCTACACCTTC
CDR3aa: CASSSAGYGYTF

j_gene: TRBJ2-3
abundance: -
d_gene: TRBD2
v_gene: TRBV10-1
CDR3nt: TGCGCCAGCAGTGAGACTAGCGGGGCCACAGATACGCAGTATTTT
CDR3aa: CASSETSGATDTQYF

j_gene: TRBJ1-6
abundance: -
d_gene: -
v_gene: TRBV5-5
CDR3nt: TGTGCCAGCAGCTTGAATAACTGGATCGAGAATTCACCCCTCCACTTT
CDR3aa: CASSLNNWIENSPLHF

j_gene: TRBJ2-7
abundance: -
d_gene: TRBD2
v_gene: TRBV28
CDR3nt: TGTGCCAGCAGTTTAACCCTGGGGCTAGCGGGGGTGTACGAGCAGTACTTC
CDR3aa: CASSLTLGLAGVYEQYF

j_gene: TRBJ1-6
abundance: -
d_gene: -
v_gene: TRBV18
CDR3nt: TGTGCCAGCTCTCCGGCATCAGGTTCACCCCTCCACTTT
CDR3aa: CASSPASGSPLHF

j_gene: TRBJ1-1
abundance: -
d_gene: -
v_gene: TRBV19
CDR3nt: TGTGCCAGTAGTGGTAGGGTGAGCGGCACTGAAGCTTTCTTT
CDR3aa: CASSGRVSGTEAFF

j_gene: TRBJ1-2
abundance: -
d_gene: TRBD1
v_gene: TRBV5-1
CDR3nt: TGCGCCAGCAGCTTACACTCCCGGGACAGGGGTTCCACCTTC
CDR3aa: CASSLHSRDRGSTF

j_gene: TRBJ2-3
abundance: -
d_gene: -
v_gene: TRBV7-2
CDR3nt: TGTGCCAGCAGCTTACAGGCAACCCGTCTCACAGATACGCAGTATTTT
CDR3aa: CASSLQATRLTDTQYF

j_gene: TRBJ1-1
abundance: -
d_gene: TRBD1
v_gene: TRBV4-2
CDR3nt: TGTGCCAGCAGCCCGGGGACAGTGAACACTGAAGCTTTCTTT
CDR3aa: CASSPGTVNTEAFF

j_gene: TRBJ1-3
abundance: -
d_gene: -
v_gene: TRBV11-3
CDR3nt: TGTGCCAGCAGCTTAGGTAGAGGTCGCTCTGGAAACACCATATATTTT
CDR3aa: CASSLGRGRSGNTIYF

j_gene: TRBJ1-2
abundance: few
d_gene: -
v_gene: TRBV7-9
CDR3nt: TGTGCCAGCAGCTCCAACTATGGCTACACCTTC
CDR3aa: CASSSNYGYTF

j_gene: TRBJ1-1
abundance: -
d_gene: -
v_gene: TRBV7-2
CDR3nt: TGTGCCAGCAGCTTATCCCCAGGGCTATGGGCCATGAACACTGAAGCTTTCTTT
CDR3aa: CASSLSPGLWAMNTEAFF

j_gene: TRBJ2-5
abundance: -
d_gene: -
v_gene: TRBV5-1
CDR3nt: TGCGCCAGCAGCTTGGGCCCGCCCGTTGAGACCCAGTACTTC
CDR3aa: CASSLGPPVETQYF

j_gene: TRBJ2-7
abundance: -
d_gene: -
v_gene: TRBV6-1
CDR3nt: TGTGCCAGCACAAAGAGCTCCTACGAGCAGTACTTC
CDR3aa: CASTKSSYEQYF

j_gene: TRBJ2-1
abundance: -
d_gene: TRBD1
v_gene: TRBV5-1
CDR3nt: TGCGCCAGCAGCTTGGGGGACAGGGGGCGATTCCAGTTCTTC
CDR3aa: CASSLGDRGRFQFF

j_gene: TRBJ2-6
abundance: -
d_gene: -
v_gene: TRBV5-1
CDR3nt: TGCGCCAGCAGCTTGGGGGCGACCTCTGGGGCCAACGTCCTGACTTTC
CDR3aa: CASSLGATSGANVLTF

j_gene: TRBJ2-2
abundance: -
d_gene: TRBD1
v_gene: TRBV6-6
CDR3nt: TGTGCCAGCAGTCCTCAGGGGGCAGCCGGGGAGCTGTTTTTT
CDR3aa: CASSPQGAAGELFF

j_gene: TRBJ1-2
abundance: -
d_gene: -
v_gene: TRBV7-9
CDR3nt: TGTGCCAGCAGCCAGACAGGTTATGGCTACACCTTC
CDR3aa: CASSQTGYGYTF